A single TCR beta chain is shown here with its context. The antigen is undetermined. The data originate from a study of T cell repertoires in cytomegalovirus infection. TCRdb reprocessed the reads via MiXCR and lists one record per CDR3 protein. The sample carries about 830,000 distinct CDR3 sequences, about 33% recorded once. Germline lookup yields CDR1 SGHVS and CDR2 FNYEAQ. The germline V and J ends were trimmed by 4 bases and 5 bases, with 15 bases remaining between them. CDR3 length equals 16 residues. Points from the study as a whole: In two of eight donors, the top clonotype was HLA-C-restricted CMV-specific.

This chain links TRBV7-6 with TRBJ1-6, with a tentative D call TRBD1 (6 bases). The TCR sequence derives from a human donor in good health (CMV status not recorded). Some clones in this sample may be carry-over from other donors' samples. Source: cultured CD8+ T cells from PBMCs, taken from culture after CMV antigen stimulation. This chain's CDR3 is CASSSRGVGDNSPLHF. The CDR3 bases are TGTGCCAGCAGCTCCAGGGGAGTAGGGGATAATTCACCCCTCCACTTT.